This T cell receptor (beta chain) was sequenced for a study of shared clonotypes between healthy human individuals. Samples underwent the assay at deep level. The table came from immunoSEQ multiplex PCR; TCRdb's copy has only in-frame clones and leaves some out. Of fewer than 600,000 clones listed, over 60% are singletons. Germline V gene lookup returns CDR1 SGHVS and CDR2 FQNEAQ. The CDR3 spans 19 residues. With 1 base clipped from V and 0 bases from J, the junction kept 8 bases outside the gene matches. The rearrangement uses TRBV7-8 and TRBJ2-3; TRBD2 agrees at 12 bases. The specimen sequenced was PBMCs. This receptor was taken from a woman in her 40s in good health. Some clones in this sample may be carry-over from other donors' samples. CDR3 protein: CASSLVSVLAGGSTDTQYF. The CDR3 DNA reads TGTGCCAGCAGCTTAGTATCGGTCCTAGCGGGAGGGAGCACAGATACGCAGTATTTT.